This T cell receptor beta chain was sequenced in a study of OX40 agonist ivuxolimab in advanced cancers. Findings and limits, study-wide: Fewer expanded clones were found on average in CD4+ than in CD8+ T cells.

Points on this clone: The antigen is not known. The conserved final phenylalanine or tryptophan is absent from the CDR3, which likely points to a read error. Because the CDR3's place on the DNA is in doubt, the DNA is left out and the CDR3 is given as listed by TCRdb.

TCRdb's table, derived via immunoSEQ multiplex PCR, lists solely in-frame clones and lacks some. The table includes around 46,000 clones, roughly 90% detected once. Germline lookup yields CDR1 SGHTA and CDR2 FQGNSA. The CDR3 has 8 amino acids, counting both end residues. This specimen was CD4+ or CD8+ T cells sorted from blood, taken in a trial of the OX40 agonist ivuxolimab. This clonotype was sampled from an adult with an advanced solid tumor such as melanoma, head and neck, liver or kidney cancer. The V gene is TRBV7-2, the J gene TRBJ1-2. The chain's CDR3 is CASSLVSL.